This T cell receptor (beta chain) was recovered during a study of beta chain features in type 1 diabetes. The study, taken as a whole, reports: Compared to healthy donors, patients appeared to have naive, central memory and Treg TCRB repertoires that were more alike. TCRB CDR3s from Type 1 diabetes patients were moderately but significantly shorter in all four CD4+ subsets.

This clone was seen a few times. Its antigen is unknown. Reverse transcribing all isolated RNA meant expressed TCRB transcripts were sequenced. Clones were read by immunoSEQ multiplex PCR, and TCRdb kept only the in-frame ones, dropping some. The data show 300,000 to 400,000 clones, around 9% seen once. V lost 1 base and J 3 bases, leaving 7 bases between the germline ends. CDR1 and CDR2 from the germline V gene are SGHVS and FQNEAQ. The CDR3 length is 14 residues. Sorting of CD4+ naive, central memory, regulatory and stem cell-like memory cells was performed via CD45RO/CCR7/CD25/CD127/CD95/CD27. Specimen: central memory CD4+ T cells from blood. This TCR derives from a man aged 25 to 45 with type 1 diabetes. This chain uses TRBV7-8 with TRBJ1-3; possibly TRBD1 for D (6 bases). The CDR3 nucleotides are TGTGCCAGCAGCTTAGGGGGGCTTGGAAACACCATATATTTT. Protein: CASSLGGLGNTIYF.